Below, one T cell receptor (beta chain) is given with its context. Its antigen is unknown. The data derive from a study of cytomegalovirus exposure and HLA in healthy donors. The CDR3 length is 15 residues. V lost 6 bases to trimming and J lost 4 bases, with 19 bases between them. Germline lookup yields CDR1 SEHNR and CDR2 FQNEAQ (reference sequence). Broader study findings: In a later analysis, TCR beta V- and J-gene trimming showed a link to a missense DCLRE1C variant. Analysis performed later found about 17,000 TCR beta sequences associated with HLA alleles at 0.05 false discovery rate. DRB1 had the most TCR associations and HLA-C the fewest, a later analysis found, with rates varying by HLA locus. Previously analyzed data showed that most TCR beta V segments were productive at a frequency of about 90% or about 30%.

The PCR used 60 Vbeta and 13 Jbeta primers. The method was immunoSEQ multiplex PCR; TCRdb's version includes in-frame clones alone and lacks a portion of them. Found here are roughly 250,000 clones, roughly 80% of them singletons; the top ten hold about 0.28%. The clonotype originates from a girl aged 2 to 9 in good health and CMV-seronegative. The source material was PBMCs. The chain combines TRBV7-9 with TRBJ2-7; D is possibly TRBD1 (6 bases). CDR3 DNA: TGTGCCAGCAGTTCCGGTCAGGGGTTCATTTACGAGCAGTACTTC. It codes for CASSSGQGFIYEQYF.